This T cell receptor (beta chain) comes out of a study of identical twins. General study results and limits: Twin-shared out-of-frame alpha sequences showed excess low generation probability.

Template switching introduced a universal primer site, and the cDNA bore unique molecular identifiers. TCRdb processed the 5' RACE reads anew with MiXCR; each CDR3 protein has one entry. The table shows 450,000 or so distinct CDR3 sequences, with approximately 14% occurring only once. J gave up 2 bases and V 4 bases, and 7 bases lay outside the gene matches. CDR3 length: 15 amino acids. The germline V gene has CDR1 DFQATT and CDR2 SNEGSKA (reference sequence). For this clonotype: Its antigen is still unknown.

The same data also contributed to another study, on yellow fever vaccine responses in identical twins. According to that study: Reportedly, twins showed a vaccine T cell response that looked partly convergent and partly personalized.

The sample comprised CD4+ T cells sorted from blood. The gene calls are TRBV20-1 and TRBJ2-3, with TRBD1 matching 9 bases. The clonotype originates from a young woman in good health. CDR3 nucleotide sequence: TGCAGTGCTACTCCGGGACAGGGAGACACAGATACGCAGTATTTT. Protein sequence: CSATPGQGDTDTQYF.